The 27 T cell receptor beta chains below were found in one sample sequenced in a study of cytomegalovirus exposure and HLA in healthy donors. PCR involved 60 Vbeta and 13 Jbeta primers. Produced via immunoSEQ multiplex PCR; TCRdb's table is partial and in-frame only. The profile covers 200,000 to 250,000 clones, with 70% to 80% appearing a single time and 0.22% taken by the ten largest. The sample was PBMCs. The origin of the receptors is a girl under 10 years old in good health and CMV-seronegative.

The chain links TRBV30 to TRBJ2-4, with D possibly TRBD2 on 5 matching bases. This CDR3 is 18 amino acids long. Per the germline V gene, CDR1 is GTSNPN and CDR2 is SVGIG (reference sequence). V was pared by 3 bases and J by 0 bases, with 21 bases between. The CDR3 DNA reads as TGTGCCTGGAGCCATACACTTATGCGCCGGGGAGCCAAAAACATTCAGTACTTC. The encoded protein is CAWSHTLMRRGAKNIQYF.

This chain uses TRBV7-6 with TRBJ2-1, with 12 bases lining up with TRBD1. The germline CDR1 and CDR2 sequences are SGHVS and FNYEAQ. Trimming removed 4 bases from V and 7 bases from J; junction bases left unmatched: 5. This CDR3 is 15 amino acids long. CDR3 residues: CASSYTGQGANEQFF. The CDR3 DNA sequence: TGTGCCAGCAGCTACACGGGACAGGGGGCTAATGAGCAGTTCTTC.

The V gene is TRBV6-5, the J gene TRBJ2-7, with 7 positions matching TRBD1. The V gene's germline CDR1 is MNHEY and CDR2 SVGAGI. This CDR3 is built from 15 residues. V was clipped by 2 bases and J by 7 bases; unmatched bases: 11. The CDR3 protein is CASSYGLQGVEEQYF. CDR3 nucleotides: TGTGCCAGCAGTTACGGTTTGCAGGGGGTGGAAGAGCAGTACTTC.

The chain recombines TRBV11-2 with TRBJ2-7, with 10 bases that match TRBD1. The CDR3 runs to 16 residues. In germline, CDR1 is SGHAT, CDR2 FQNNGV. V shed 4 bases and J 4 bases; nucleotides not matched to a gene: 10. The CDR3 region is CASSSPQTGGRYEQYF. Written as DNA, the CDR3 is TGTGCCAGCAGCTCCCCGCAGACAGGGGGCAGGTACGAGCAGTACTTC. Full variable domain (remainder filled in from reference TRBV11-2 and TRBJ2-7): EAGVAQSPRYKIIEKRQSVAFWCNPISGHATLYWYQQILGQGPKLLIQFQNNGVVDDSQLPKDRFSAERLKGVDSTLKIQPAKLEDSAVYLCASSSPQTGGRYEQYFGPGTRLTVT.

The table lists this clone with a few counts. The chain uses TRBV18 and TRBJ1-6, with 9 bases fitting TRBD1. V was pared by 5 bases and J by 7 bases, with 0 bases of the junction left unmatched. This CDR3 has 13 residues. Germline assignment: CDR1 KGHSH and CDR2 LQKENI. CDR3 in amino acids: CASSDRGNSPLHF. CDR3 sequence (DNA): TGTGCCAGCTCAGACAGGGGGAATTCACCCCTCCACTTT. The variable domain in full, with the rest retrieved from reference TRBV18 and TRBJ1-6, is NAGVMQNPRHLVRRRGQEARLRCSPMKGHSHVYWYRQLPEEGLKFMVYLQKENIIDESGMPKERFSAEFPKEGPSILRIQQVVRGDSAAYFCASSDRGNSPLHFGNGTRLTVT.

V is TRBV10-1 and J is TRBJ2-3; perhaps TRBD1 as D (5 bases). Germline CDR1 reads WNHNN; CDR2 reads SYGVQD (reference sequence). The V end was cut by 5 bases, the J end by 4 bases, with 7 bases between. The CDR3 is made up of 12 amino acids. The CDR3 DNA follows: TGCGCCAGCAGTACAGGAGCAGATACGCAGTATTTT. It yields the protein CASSTGADTQYF.

The chain links TRBV9 to TRBJ2-3, with 7 bases identical to TRBD2. The ends lost 6 bases at V and 3 bases at J; junction bases unmatched: 10. The germline V gene encodes CDR1 SGDLS and CDR2 YYNGEE. This CDR3 has 15 amino acids. CDR3: CASTAWERETDTQYF. DNA of the CDR3: TGTGCCAGCACCGCGTGGGAGCGGGAAACAGATACGCAGTATTTT.

This chain links TRBV4-1 with TRBJ2-3, with D maybe TRBD1 (5 bases). Trimming removed 1 base at V and 2 bases at J, with 10 bases between. This CDR3 spans 15 amino acids. CDR1 MGHRA and CDR2 YSYEKL come from the germline V gene. The CDR3 DNA is TGCGCCAGCAGCCAAGGCAGGGTCTTCACAGATACGCAGTATTTT. It is translated as CASSQGRVFTDTQYF.

The chain is built from TRBV19 and TRBJ2-7; tentatively, D is TRBD2 (6 bases). The germline gives CDR1 LNHDA, CDR2 SQIVND (reference sequence). V lost 5 bases and J lost 2, with 13 bases in between. This CDR3 has 14 amino acids. This chain's CDR3 is CASSPLADPYEQYF. The CDR3 DNA follows: TGTGCCAGTAGTCCACTAGCAGACCCCTACGAGCAGTACTTC.

This clone came up once. V and J are TRBV5-1 and TRBJ2-2, with 11 positions matching TRBD2. V was clipped by 4 bases and J by 7 bases; unmatched bases: 6. CDR3 length equals 15 residues. Germline CDR1 and CDR2: SGHRS and YFSETQ. This CDR3 reads CASSQLAGAGGELFF. The CDR3 nucleotides are TGCGCCAGCAGCCAACTAGCGGGAGCCGGCGGGGAGCTGTTTTTT.

The chain recombines TRBV30 with TRBJ1-1; D unresolved. Deletions cut 3 bases from V and 10 bases from J, with 24 bases between. Germline-derived CDR1 and CDR2 are GTSNPN and SVGIG (reference sequence). The CDR3 has 15 residues. The CDR3 sequence: CAWRSWRAPSTAAFF. CDR3 in DNA: TGTGCCTGGAGATCGTGGCGGGCACCCTCGACGGCAGCTTTCTTT.

The chain's CDR3 is CASSRYEANTGELFF. CDR3 DNA: TGTGCCAGCAGTCGGTACGAGGCGAACACCGGGGAGCTGTTTTTT. The chain joins TRBV7-9 to TRBJ2-2; no definite D call. Trimming left V 6 bases short and J 0 bases short, with 11 bases between. The CDR3 is 15 amino acids. Germline assignment: CDR1 SEHNR and CDR2 FQNEAQ (reference sequence). Full variable domain (outside the CDR3, taken from reference TRBV7-9 and TRBJ2-2): DTGVSQNPRHKITKRGQNVTFRCDPISEHNRLYWYRQTLGQGPEFLTYFQNEAQLEKSRLLSDRFSAERPKGSFSTLEIQRTEQGDSAMYLCASSRYEANTGELFFGEGSRLTVL.

This sequence joins TRBV11-2 and TRBJ2-7; 11 bases are shared with TRBD2. V was pared by 3 bases and J by 7 bases, with 5 bases of the junction left unmatched. The V gene's germline CDR1 is SGHAT and CDR2 FQNNGV. CDR3 length equals 14 residues. The CDR3 reads CASSFSGRAMEQYF. In DNA, the CDR3 is TGTGCCAGCAGCTTTAGCGGGAGGGCCATGGAGCAGTACTTC.

The rearrangement joins TRBV7-9 to TRBJ2-1; 9 bases map to TRBD2. This CDR3 contains 17 residues. Trimming at V came to 3 bases and at J to 0 bases, leaving 6 bases not matched to a gene. Germline V CDR1 and CDR2: SEHNR, FQNEAQ (reference sequence). CDR3 protein: CASSFGGLADSYNEQFF. DNA of the CDR3: TGTGCCAGCAGCTTCGGGGGACTAGCAGACTCCTACAATGAGCAGTTCTTC.

This chain joins TRBV29-1 and TRBJ1-4; 7 bases agree with TRBD1. CDR3 length equals 15 residues. V lost 3 bases to trimming and J lost 7 bases; unmatched junction nucleotides: 11. The germline CDR1 and CDR2 sequences are SQVTM and ANQGSEA. CDR3 nucleotides: TGCAGCGTTGAGATACAGGGGAGGAGAGGTGAAAAACTGTTTTTT. Translated: CSVEIQGRRGEKLFF.

V and J are TRBV6-5 and TRBJ1-2; D is perhaps TRBD1 (5 bases). V dropped 2 bases and J dropped 2 bases, with 12 bases sitting between them. The germline CDR1 and CDR2 sequences are MNHEY and SVGAGI. CDR3 length: 15 residues. Here the CDR3 DNA reads TGTGCCAGCAGTTACCGTGGGGAGGGGAACTATGGCTACACCTTC. Its protein is CASSYRGEGNYGYTF.

Only one count was recorded for this clone. The chain employs TRBV19 and TRBJ1-5, with 10 bases lining up with TRBD1. V lost 9 bases, J lost 2 bases, and 7 bases stayed unmatched. The CDR3 consists of 15 residues. Germline loops: CDR1 LNHDA, CDR2 SQIVND (reference sequence). The CDR3 bases are TGTGCCAGCAGCCTCGGACAGGGGGGCAATCAGCCCCAGCATTTT. This translates into CASSLGQGGNQPQHF.

CDR3 region: CASSLLTGDSGNTIYF. Written as DNA, the CDR3 is TGCGCCAGCAGCTTACTCACAGGGGACTCTGGAAACACCATATATTTT. This chain links TRBV5-1 with TRBJ1-3, with TRBD1 identical over 7 bases. Germline CDR1 and CDR2: SGHRS and YFSETQ. The trim removed 2 bases at V and 0 bases at J, leaving 5 bases unmatched. The CDR3 consists of 16 residues.

Written as DNA, the CDR3 is TGTGCCAGTAGTAGGGGGGGTCAAATCGTGTACGATGAGCAGTTCTTC. It codes for CASSRGGQIVYDEQFF. The chain employs TRBV19 and TRBJ2-1; 7 bases map to TRBD2. The junction had 14 bases not matched to a gene; V was cut back by 4 bases and J by 8 bases. Looked up from germline, CDR1 is LNHDA and CDR2 is SQIVND (reference sequence). This CDR3 contains 16 residues.

This clone was observed once. The chain combines TRBV28 with TRBJ2-2; 7 bases agree with TRBD2. V was clipped by 6 bases and J by 3 bases; unmatched bases: 7. Germline V gene lookup returns CDR1 MDHEN and CDR2 SYDVKM. This CDR3 spans 15 amino acids. The CDR3 is CASRNSGYDTGELFF. The CDR3 DNA sequence: TGTGCCAGCAGAAATAGCGGGTACGACACCGGGGAGCTGTTTTTT.

The chain links TRBV18 to TRBJ2-3; 14 nucleotides line up with TRBD2. Per germline, CDR1 KGHSH and CDR2 LQKENI. The trim removed 3 bases at V and 3 bases at J, leaving 5 bases unmatched. This CDR3 is built from 17 residues. The DNA of the CDR3 is TGTGCCAGCTCACCGTTGGGACTAGCGGGAGTAACAGATACGCAGTATTTT. Protein sequence: CASSPLGLAGVTDTQYF.

This clone occurred a few times. The rearrangement links TRBV25-1 to TRBJ2-3, with D possibly being TRBD2 (6 bases). Trimming took 1 base from V and 5 from J, leaving 13 bases between them. CDR1 MGHDK and CDR2 SYGVNS come from the germline V gene. The CDR3 has 15 residues. CDR3 in DNA: TGTGCCAGCAGTGAATCAGGGACTTTCGTAGATACGCAGTATTTT. Residues: CASSESGTFVDTQYF.

The chain has TRBV5-1 and TRBJ1-1, with 9 bases matching TRBD1. Germline loops: CDR1 SGHRS, CDR2 YFSETQ. The CDR3 runs 15 residues. The ends lost 3 bases at V and 1 base at J; junction bases unmatched: 4. The CDR3 DNA follows: TGCGCCAGCAGCTGGGGGGACAGGGCGAACACTGAAGCTTTCTTT. Protein sequence: CASSWGDRANTEAFF. Combining the CDR3 with reference TRBV5-1 and TRBJ1-1 gives the whole variable domain KAGVTQTPRYLIKTRGQQVTLSCSPISGHRSVSWYQQTPGQGLQFLFEYFSETQRNKGNFPGRFSGRQFSNSRSEMNVSTLELGDSALYLCASSWGDRANTEAFFGQGTRLTVV.

The chain recombines TRBV14 with TRBJ2-1; no definite D call. Germline V lookup: CDR1 SGHDN, CDR2 FVKESK. The CDR3 contains 15 residues. The V and J ends lost 2 bases and 1 base respectively, with 9 bases between them. This CDR3 reads CASSQLDPSYNEQFF. The CDR3 coding sequence is TGTGCCAGCAGCCAACTAGATCCGTCCTACAATGAGCAGTTCTTC.

The chain has TRBV7-6 and TRBJ2-1; TRBD2 aligns across 9 bases. The ends lost 6 bases at V and 5 bases at J; junction bases unmatched: 8. The germline V gene encodes CDR1 SGHVS and CDR2 FNYEAQ. There are 15 residues in the CDR3. This CDR3 is CASSQIAGVNNEQFF. The CDR3 coding sequence is TGTGCCAGCAGTCAAATAGCGGGGGTGAACAATGAGCAGTTCTTC.

V gene TRBV7-2 combines with J gene TRBJ2-1; D remains unclear. Germline values: CDR1 SGHTA, CDR2 FQGNSA. V shed 2 bases and J shed 4 bases, with 3 bases lying between them. The CDR3 extends over 12 amino acids. The CDR3 reads CASSLYYNEQFF. DNA for the CDR3: TGTGCCAGCAGCTTATATTACAATGAGCAGTTCTTC. Combining the CDR3 with reference TRBV7-2 and TRBJ2-1 gives the whole variable domain GAGVSQSPSNKVTEKGKDVELRCDPISGHTALYWYRQSLGQGLEFLIYFQGNSAPDKSGLPSDRFSAERTGGSVSTLTIQRTQQEDSAVYLCASSLYYNEQFFGPGTRLTVL.

This clone has more than one count but fewer than ten. The gene calls are TRBV9 and TRBJ1-1; the D is unclear. V lost 3 bases to trimming and J lost 5 bases, with 17 bases between them. The V gene's germline CDR1 is SGDLS and CDR2 YYNGEE. The CDR3 loop spans 15 amino acids. The CDR3, as DNA: TGTGCCAGCAGCGCCGGTCCCGGAGGAGGTACTGAAGCTTTCTTT. Amino acids: CASSAGPGGGTEAFF.